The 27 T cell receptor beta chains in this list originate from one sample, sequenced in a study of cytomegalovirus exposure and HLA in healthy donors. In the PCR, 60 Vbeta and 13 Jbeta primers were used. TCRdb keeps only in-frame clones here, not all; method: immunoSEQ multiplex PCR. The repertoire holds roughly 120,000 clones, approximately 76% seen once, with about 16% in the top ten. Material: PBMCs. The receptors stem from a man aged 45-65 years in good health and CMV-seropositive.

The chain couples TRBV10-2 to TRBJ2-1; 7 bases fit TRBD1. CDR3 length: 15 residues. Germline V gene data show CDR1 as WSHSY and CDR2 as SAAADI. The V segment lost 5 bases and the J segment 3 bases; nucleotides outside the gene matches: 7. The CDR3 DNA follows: TGCGCCAGCAGTAGGACAGGAGAAGTCTACAATGAGCAGTTCTTC. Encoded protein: CASSRTGEVYNEQFF.

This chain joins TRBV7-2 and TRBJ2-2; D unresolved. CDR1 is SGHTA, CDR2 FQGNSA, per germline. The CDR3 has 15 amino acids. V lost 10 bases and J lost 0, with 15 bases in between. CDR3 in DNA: TGTGCCACCACCCTCTCACTAACGAACACCGGGGAGCTGTTTTTT. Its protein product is CATTLSLTNTGELFF.

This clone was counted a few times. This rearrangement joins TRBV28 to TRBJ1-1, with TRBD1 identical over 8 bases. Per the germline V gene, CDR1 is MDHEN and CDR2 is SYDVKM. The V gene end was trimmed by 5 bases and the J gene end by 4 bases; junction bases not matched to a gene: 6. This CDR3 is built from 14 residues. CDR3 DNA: TGTGCCAGCAGTCCCCGGACAGGGCTCACTGAAGCTTTCTTT. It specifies CASSPRTGLTEAFF.

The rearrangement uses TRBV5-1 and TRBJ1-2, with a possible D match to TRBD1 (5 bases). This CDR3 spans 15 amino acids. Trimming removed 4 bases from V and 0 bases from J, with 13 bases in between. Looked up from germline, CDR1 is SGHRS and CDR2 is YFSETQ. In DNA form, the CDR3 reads TGCGCCAGCAGCCCGGAGGGGCGTCCTAACTATGGCTACACCTTC. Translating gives CASSPEGRPNYGYTF.

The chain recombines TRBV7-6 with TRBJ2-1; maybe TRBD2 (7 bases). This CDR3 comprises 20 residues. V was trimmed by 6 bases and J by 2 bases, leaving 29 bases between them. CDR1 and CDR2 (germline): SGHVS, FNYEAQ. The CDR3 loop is CASSLGAGTTGAPPYNEQFF. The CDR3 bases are TGTGCCAGCAGTTTGGGGGCAGGGACTACCGGCGCCCCCCCCTACAATGAGCAGTTCTTC.

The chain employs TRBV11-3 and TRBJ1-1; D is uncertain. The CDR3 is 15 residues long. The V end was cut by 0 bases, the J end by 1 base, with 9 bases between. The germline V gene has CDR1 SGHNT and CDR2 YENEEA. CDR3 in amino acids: CASSLDLTQNTEAFF. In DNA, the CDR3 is TGTGCCAGCAGCTTAGATCTTACTCAGAACACTGAAGCTTTCTTT.

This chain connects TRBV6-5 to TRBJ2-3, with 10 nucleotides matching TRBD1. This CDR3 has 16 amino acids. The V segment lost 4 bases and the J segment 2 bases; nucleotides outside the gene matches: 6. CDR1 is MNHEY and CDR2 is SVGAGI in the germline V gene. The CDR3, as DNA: TGTGCCAGCAGTTTACGACAGGGGGCCTTCACAGATACGCAGTATTTT. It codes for CASSLRQGAFTDTQYF.

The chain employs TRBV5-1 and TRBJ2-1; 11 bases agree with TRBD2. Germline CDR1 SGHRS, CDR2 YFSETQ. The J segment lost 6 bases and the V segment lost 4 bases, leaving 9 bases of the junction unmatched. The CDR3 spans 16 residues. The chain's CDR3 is CASSATRLAGGNEQFF. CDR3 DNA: TGCGCCAGCAGCGCGACCCGGCTAGCGGGGGGCAATGAGCAGTTCTTC.

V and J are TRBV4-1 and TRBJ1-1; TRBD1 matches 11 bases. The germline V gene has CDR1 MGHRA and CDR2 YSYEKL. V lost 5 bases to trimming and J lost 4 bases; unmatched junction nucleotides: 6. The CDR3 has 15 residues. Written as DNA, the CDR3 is TGCGCCAGCAGCTATGGACAGGGGGCCGCCACTGAAGCTTTCTTT. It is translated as CASSYGQGAATEAFF.

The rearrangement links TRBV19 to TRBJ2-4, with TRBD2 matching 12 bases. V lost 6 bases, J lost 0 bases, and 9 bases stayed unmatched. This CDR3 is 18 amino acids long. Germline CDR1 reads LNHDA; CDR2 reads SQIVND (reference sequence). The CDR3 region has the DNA TGTGCCAGTAGCCCACTAGCGGGAGGTGGCGTAGCCAAAAACATTCAGTACTTC. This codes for CASSPLAGGGVAKNIQYF.

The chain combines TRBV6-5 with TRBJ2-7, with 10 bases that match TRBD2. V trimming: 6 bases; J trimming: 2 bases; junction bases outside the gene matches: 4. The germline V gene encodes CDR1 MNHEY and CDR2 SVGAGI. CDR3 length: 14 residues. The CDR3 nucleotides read TGTGCCAGCAGGCCTAGCGGGGGTACCTACGAGCAGTACTTC. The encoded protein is CASRPSGGTYEQYF.

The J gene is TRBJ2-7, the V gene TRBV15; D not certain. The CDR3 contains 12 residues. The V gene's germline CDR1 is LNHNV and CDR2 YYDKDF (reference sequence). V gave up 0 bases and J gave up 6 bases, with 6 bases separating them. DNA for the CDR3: TGTGCCACCAGCAGAGATCTCCTCGAGCAGTACTTC. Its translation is CATSRDLLEQYF. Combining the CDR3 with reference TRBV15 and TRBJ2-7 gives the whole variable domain DAMVIQNPRYQVTQFGKPVTLSCSQTLNHNVMYWYQQKSSQAPKLLFHYYDKDFNNEADTPDNFQSRRPNTSFCFLDIRSPGLGDTAMYLCATSRDLLEQYFGPGTRLTVT.

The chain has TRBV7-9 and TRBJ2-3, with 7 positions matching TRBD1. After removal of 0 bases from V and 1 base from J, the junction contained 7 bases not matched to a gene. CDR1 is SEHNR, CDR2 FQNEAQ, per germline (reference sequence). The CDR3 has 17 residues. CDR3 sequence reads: CASSLAGGSRGTDTQYF. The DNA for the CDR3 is TGTGCCAGCAGCTTAGCAGGGGGCAGTAGGGGCACAGATACGCAGTATTTT.

The CDR3 DNA is TGTGCCAGCAGTGAAGGTATAGGGAGGTTCTACAATGAGCAGTTCTTC. As protein: CASSEGIGRFYNEQFF. The V and J genes are TRBV6-1 and TRBJ2-1; a possible D gene is TRBD2 (6 bases). CDR1 is MNHNS and CDR2 is SASEGT in the germline V gene. CDR3 length equals 16 residues. Trimming took off 1 base at V and 3 bases at J, with 13 bases between the two ends.

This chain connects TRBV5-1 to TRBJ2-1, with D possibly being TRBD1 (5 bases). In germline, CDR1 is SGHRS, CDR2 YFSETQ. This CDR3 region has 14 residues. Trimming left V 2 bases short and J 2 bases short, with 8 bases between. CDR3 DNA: TGCGCCAGCAGCTTACAGGAGCCCTACAATGAGCAGTTCTTC. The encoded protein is CASSLQEPYNEQFF.

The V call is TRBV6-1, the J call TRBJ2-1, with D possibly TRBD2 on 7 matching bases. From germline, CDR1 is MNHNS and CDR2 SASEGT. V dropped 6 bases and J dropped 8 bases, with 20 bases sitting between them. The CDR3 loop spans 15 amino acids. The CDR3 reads CASRVPGGARDEQFF. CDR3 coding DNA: TGTGCCAGCAGGGTCCCTGGGGGGGCACGAGATGAGCAGTTCTTC.

DNA of the CDR3: TGTGCCAGCAGTTACACAGGGGTTGGAAACACCATATATTTT. It translates to CASSYTGVGNTIYF. The chain has TRBV6-6 and TRBJ1-3; 7 bases fit TRBD1. Trimming removed 2 bases from V and 3 bases from J; junction bases left unmatched: 1. The germline V gene encodes CDR1 MNHNY and CDR2 SVGAGI (reference sequence). CDR3 length equals 14 residues.

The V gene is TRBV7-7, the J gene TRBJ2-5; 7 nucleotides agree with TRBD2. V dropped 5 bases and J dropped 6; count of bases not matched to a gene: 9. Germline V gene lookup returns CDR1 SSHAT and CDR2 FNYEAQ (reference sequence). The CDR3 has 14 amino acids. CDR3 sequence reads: CASSQSTSSQTQYF. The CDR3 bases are TGTGCCAGCAGCCAATCGACTAGCTCGCAGACCCAGTACTTC.

CDR3 residues: CASSQGVRDYSSYEQYF. CDR3 in DNA: TGCGCCAGCAGCCAAGGGGTCCGGGACTACAGCTCCTACGAGCAGTACTTC. The V and J genes are TRBV4-3 and TRBJ2-7; TRBD2 agrees at 7 bases. Germline V gene data show CDR1 as LGHNA and CDR2 as YSLEER. The CDR3 covers 17 residues. V shed 1 base, J shed 0 bases, and the junction held 9 bases outside the gene matches.

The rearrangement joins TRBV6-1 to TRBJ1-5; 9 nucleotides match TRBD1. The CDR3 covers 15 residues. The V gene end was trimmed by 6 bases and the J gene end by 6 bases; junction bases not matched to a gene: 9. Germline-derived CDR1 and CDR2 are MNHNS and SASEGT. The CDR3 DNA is TGTGCCAGCAGCGGCACACAGGGGGCGGGTCAGCCCCAGCATTTT. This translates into CASSGTQGAGQPQHF.

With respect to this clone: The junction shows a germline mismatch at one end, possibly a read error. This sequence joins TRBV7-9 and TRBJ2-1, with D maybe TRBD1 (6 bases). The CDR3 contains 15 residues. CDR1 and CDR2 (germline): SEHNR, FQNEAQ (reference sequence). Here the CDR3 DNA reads TGTTCCAGCAGATATACAGGGTGGGATAACGATGAGCAGTTCTTC. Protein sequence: CSSRYTGWDNDEQFF. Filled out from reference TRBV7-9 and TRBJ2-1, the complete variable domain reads DTGVSQNPRHKITKRGQNVTFRCDPISEHNRLYWYRQTLGQGPEFLTYFQNEAQLEKSRLLSDRFSAERPKGSFSTLEIQRTEQGDSAMYLCSSRYTGWDNDEQFFGPGTRLTVL.

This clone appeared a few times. As DNA, the CDR3 is TGTGCCAGCAGCTTGGAGAGGACACTTATCGGCTACACCTTC. This gives the protein CASSLERTLIGYTF. J is TRBJ1-2 and V is TRBV5-5; a possible D gene is TRBD1 (5 bases). CDR3 length: 14 amino acids. CDR1 is SGHKS and CDR2 is YYEKEE in the germline V gene (reference sequence). V was shortened by 0 bases and J by 8 bases, with 14 bases between the two germline ends.

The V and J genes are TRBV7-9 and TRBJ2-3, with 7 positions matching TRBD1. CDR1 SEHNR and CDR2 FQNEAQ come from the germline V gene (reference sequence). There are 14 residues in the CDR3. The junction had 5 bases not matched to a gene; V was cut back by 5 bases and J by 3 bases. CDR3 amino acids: CASSLGTETDTQYF. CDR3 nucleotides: TGTGCCAGCAGCCTCGGGACAGAAACAGATACGCAGTATTTT.

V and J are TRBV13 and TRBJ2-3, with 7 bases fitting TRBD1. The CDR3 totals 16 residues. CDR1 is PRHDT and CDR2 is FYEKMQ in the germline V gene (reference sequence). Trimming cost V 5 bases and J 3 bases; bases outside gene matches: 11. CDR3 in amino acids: CASSPRTGKMTDTQYF. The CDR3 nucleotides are TGTGCCAGCAGCCCCCGGACAGGAAAAATGACAGATACGCAGTATTTT.

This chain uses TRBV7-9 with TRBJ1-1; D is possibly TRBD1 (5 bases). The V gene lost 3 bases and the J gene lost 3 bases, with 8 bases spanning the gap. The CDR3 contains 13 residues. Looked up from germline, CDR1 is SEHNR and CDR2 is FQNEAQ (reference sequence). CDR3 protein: CASSFDSYTEAFF. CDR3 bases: TGTGCCAGCAGCTTCGACAGTTACACTGAAGCTTTCTTT.

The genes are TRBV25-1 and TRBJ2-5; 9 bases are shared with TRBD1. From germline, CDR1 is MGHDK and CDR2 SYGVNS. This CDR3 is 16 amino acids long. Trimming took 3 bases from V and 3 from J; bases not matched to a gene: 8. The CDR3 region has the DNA TGTGCCAGCAGTGAGGAGTGGGGGACAGGGAAAGAGACCCAGTACTTC. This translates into CASSEEWGTGKETQYF. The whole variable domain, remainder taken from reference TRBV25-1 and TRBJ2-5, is EADIYQTPRYLVIGTGKKITLECSQTMGHDKMYWYQQDPGMELHLIHYSYGVNSTEKGDLSSESTVSRIRTEHFPLTLESARPSHTSQYLCASSEEWGTGKETQYFGPGTRLLVL.

The CDR3 is CASSFRIGGDTQYF. CDR3 DNA sequence: TGTGCCAGCAGCTTTCGAATCGGGGGGGATACGCAGTATTTT. The V and J genes are TRBV21-1 and TRBJ2-3; TRBD2, the D gene given by the table, was not confirmed from the DNA. TRBV21-1 is termed a pseudogene. This CDR3 has 14 residues.